A single sample is the source of the 30 T cell receptor beta chains below, sequenced in a study of blood T cell repertoires in COVID-19. Sequencing used immunoSEQ multiplex PCR; TCRdb keeps in-frame clones, though not all of them. The sample shows over 70,000 clones, around 76% of them seen only once. The sample was peripheral blood. The receptors come from a man in his 70s with active or convalescent COVID-19.

This rearrangement joins TRBV2 to TRBJ2-5; tentative D call: TRBD2 (5 bases). Germline-derived CDR1 and CDR2 are SNHLY and FYNNEI. V lost 6 bases to trimming and J lost 5 bases, with 16 bases between them. The CDR3 sequence is 14 residues long. The CDR3 sequence is CASRRAEIGETQYF. The CDR3 bases are TGTGCCAGCAGGAGGGCCGAGATCGGGGAGACCCAGTACTTC.

This clone was seen just once. The rearrangement joins TRBV5-4 to TRBJ2-3; 10 positions agree with TRBD2. Trimming removed 4 bases from V and 2 bases from J; junction bases left unmatched: 7. The germline V gene has CDR1 SGHNT and CDR2 YYREEE (reference sequence). The CDR3 spans 16 residues. CDR3 in amino acids: CASSTERGGFTDTQYF. The DNA for the CDR3 is TGTGCCAGCAGCACTGAGCGGGGGGGCTTCACAGATACGCAGTATTTT.

The chain combines TRBV5-1 with TRBJ2-2; 12 bases match TRBD2. The CDR3 loop spans 18 amino acids. V dropped 3 bases and J dropped 1; count of bases not matched to a gene: 7. The germline gives CDR1 SGHRS, CDR2 YFSETQ. The chain's CDR3 is CASSSYRGLAGNTGELFF. The CDR3 region has the DNA TGCGCCAGCAGCTCTTATCGGGGACTAGCGGGGAACACCGGGGAGCTGTTTTTT.

The V gene is TRBV5-6, the J gene TRBJ2-3, with D perhaps TRBD1 (6 bases). Trimming pared 3 bases from V and 1 base from J, leaving 12 bases between. Germline CDR1 is SGHDT and CDR2 is YYEEEE. This CDR3 comprises 15 residues. CDR3 amino acids: CASSYPQGRTDTQYF. The CDR3 DNA reads TGTGCCAGCAGCTACCCGCAGGGGCGCACAGATACGCAGTATTTT.

J is TRBJ1-2 and V is TRBV5-1; the match to TRBD1 covers 7 bases. Germline CDR1 SGHRS, CDR2 YFSETQ. With 0 bases clipped from V and 4 bases from J, the junction kept 9 bases outside the gene matches. CDR3 length: 16 amino acids. CDR3 DNA: TGCGCCAGCAGCTTGGATGGGACAGAGCCATCCTATGGCTACACCTTC. Translated, it gives CASSLDGTEPSYGYTF.

V gene TRBV28 combines with J gene TRBJ1-3; TRBD1 agrees at 7 bases. This CDR3 is 15 amino acids long. V lost 6 bases to trimming and J lost 2 bases; unmatched junction nucleotides: 7. The germline V gene encodes CDR1 MDHEN and CDR2 SYDVKM. DNA for the CDR3: TGTGCCAGCAGACCCGGACAGGAGACTGGAAACACCATATATTTT. This encodes CASRPGQETGNTIYF.

This rearrangement joins TRBV5-4 to TRBJ2-1; maybe TRBD2 (6 bases). This CDR3 comprises 14 residues. Between the trimmed V and J ends, which lost 2 bases and 6 bases, there was a span of 12 bases. Germline V CDR1 and CDR2: SGHNT, YYREEE (reference sequence). The CDR3: CASSFGKAGNEQFF. CDR3 bases: TGTGCCAGCAGCTTCGGGAAAGCGGGCAATGAGCAGTTCTTC.

V gene TRBV2 combines with J gene TRBJ1-2, with 7 bases identical to TRBD1. CDR3 length: 15 amino acids. Germline CDR1 reads SNHLY; CDR2 reads FYNNEI. Trimming removed 6 bases from V and 5 bases from J; junction bases left unmatched: 12. The CDR3 region is CASRSDRERRYGYTF. CDR3 nucleotide sequence: TGTGCCAGCAGGAGTGACAGGGAGCGTAGGTATGGCTACACCTTC.

The V and J genes are TRBV28 and TRBJ1-4; D perhaps matches TRBD1 (5 bases). Deletions cut 6 bases from V and 5 bases from J, with 16 bases between. From germline, CDR1 is MDHEN and CDR2 SYDVKM. This CDR3 has 15 residues. CDR3 sequence reads: CASRSYSGLNEKLFF. The CDR3 bases are TGTGCCAGCAGGTCTTATTCGGGACTGAATGAAAAACTGTTTTTT. The full variable domain, with the rest looked up from reference TRBV28 and TRBJ1-4, is DVKVTQSSRYLVKRTGEKVFLECVQDMDHENMFWYRQDPGLGLRLIYFSYDVKMKEKGDIPEGYSVSREKKERFSLILESASTNQTSMYLCASRSYSGLNEKLFFGSGTQLSVL.

This clone is a singleton in its sample. This sequence joins TRBV2 and TRBJ2-5, with 7 bases matching TRBD1. V shed 9 bases and J 3 bases; nucleotides not matched to a gene: 10. This CDR3 is built from 14 residues. Germline-derived CDR1 and CDR2 are SNHLY and FYNNEI. The CDR3 loop reads CASTGVIMEETQYF. The CDR3 DNA follows: TGTGCCAGTACAGGGGTAATAATGGAAGAGACCCAGTACTTC.

As for this clone: Other DNA sequences in the sample encode the same CDR3. The chain is built from TRBV5-1 and TRBJ2-7; possible D gene TRBD2, 6 bases. V was shortened by 0 bases and J by 1 base, with 14 bases between the two germline ends. Per the germline V gene, CDR1 is SGHRS and CDR2 is YFSETQ. CDR3 length: 16 residues. The CDR3 bases are TGCGCCAGCAGCTTGGCACTAGCCGGTGTGTCCTACGAGCAGTACTTC. Protein sequence: CASSLALAGVSYEQYF.

The rearrangement uses TRBV6-5 and TRBJ1-2; the match to TRBD1 covers 9 bases. Germline CDR1 is MNHEY and CDR2 is SVGAGI. V dropped 6 bases and J dropped 0; count of bases not matched to a gene: 5. The CDR3 consists of 15 residues. CDR3 sequence reads: CASSSRDRANYGYTF. The CDR3 bases are TGTGCCAGCAGCTCCCGGGACAGGGCTAACTATGGCTACACCTTC.

The chain couples TRBV4-1 to TRBJ1-3; TRBD1 matches at 10 bases. V trimming: 4 bases; J trimming: 4 bases; junction bases outside the gene matches: 10. CDR3 length: 17 residues. Germline V gene sequence: CDR1 MGHRA, CDR2 YSYEKL. This CDR3 reads CASSLSPGQGRGNTIYF. The CDR3 bases are TGCGCCAGCAGCCTAAGCCCGGGACAGGGGCGCGGAAACACCATATATTTT.

J is TRBJ2-7 and V is TRBV2, with 8 bases lining up with TRBD1. J lost 7 bases, V lost 5 bases, and 7 bases had no gene match. The length of the CDR3 is 13 residues. Germline assignment: CDR1 SNHLY and CDR2 FYNNEI. The CDR3 DNA follows: TGTGCCAGCAGTAGACAGGGGACGGGAGAGCAGTACTTC. Its protein product is CASSRQGTGEQYF.

This sequence joins TRBV2 and TRBJ2-3; D remains unclear. The CDR3 is 12 amino acids. V lost 5 bases to trimming and J lost 8 bases, with 11 bases between them. CDR1 is SNHLY and CDR2 is FYNNEI in the germline V gene. CDR3 sequence reads: CASSPHYGTQYF. CDR3 bases: TGTGCCAGCAGTCCCCACTACGGTACGCAGTATTTT.

The V and J genes are TRBV19 and TRBJ2-2; 7 nucleotides agree with TRBD1. Germline lookup yields CDR1 LNHDA and CDR2 SQIVND (reference sequence). The length of the CDR3 is 13 residues. Trimming took 11 bases from V and 5 from J; bases not matched to a gene: 8. CDR3 nucleotide sequence: TGTGCCTGGGGACAGACTCGTACCGGGGAGCTGTTTTTT. It codes for CAWGQTRTGELFF. Using reference TRBV19 and TRBJ2-2 for the parts outside the CDR3, the full variable domain is DGGITQSPKYLFRKEGQNVTLSCEQNLNHDAMYWYRQDPGQGLRLIYYSQIVNDFQKGDIAEGYSVSREKKESFPLTVTSAQKNPTAFYLCAWGQTRTGELFFGEGSRLTVL.

V usage is TRBV11-2 and J usage is TRBJ2-5, with 8 nucleotides matching TRBD2. This CDR3 is 15 amino acids long. Germline V gives CDR1 SGHAT, CDR2 FQNNGV. The J segment lost 2 bases and the V segment lost 2 bases, leaving 4 bases of the junction unmatched. CDR3 sequence: CASSLRSGGQETQYF. CDR3 DNA: TGTGCCAGCAGCTTAAGGTCGGGGGGGCAAGAGACCCAGTACTTC.

The gene calls are TRBV9 and TRBJ1-6; 7 bases line up with TRBD1. The CDR3 is 15 amino acids. CDR1 and CDR2 (germline): SGDLS, YYNGEE. The J segment lost 6 bases and the V segment lost 5 bases, leaving 8 bases of the junction unmatched. CDR3 sequence (DNA): TGTGCCAGCAGGGAACAGGGGAACGGTAATTCACCCCTCCACTTT. Residues: CASREQGNGNSPLHF.

This clone was seen a handful of times. The CDR3 here is CASSWGGATNEKLFF. The CDR3 DNA is TGTGCCAGCAGCTGGGGCGGAGCAACTAATGAAAAACTGTTTTTT. This chain uses TRBV7-9 with TRBJ1-4; D is possibly TRBD1 (5 bases). The length of the CDR3 is 15 residues. The germline CDR1 and CDR2 sequences are SEHNR and FQNEAQ (reference sequence). Trimming removed 4 bases from V and 0 bases from J, with 9 bases in between.

CDR3 sequence reads: CASSLAGQSSPLHF. The CDR3 nucleotides are TGTGCCAGCAGCTTAGCGGGACAGTCTTCACCCCTCCACTTT. The chain recombines TRBV11-3 with TRBJ1-6, with 7 bases fitting TRBD1. The CDR3 has 14 residues. V lost 1 base, J lost 9 bases, and 3 bases stayed unmatched. Germline CDR1 reads SGHNT; CDR2 reads YENEEA. The full variable domain, its missing parts supplied by reference TRBV11-3 and TRBJ1-6, is EAGVVQSPRYKIIEKKQPVAFWCNPISGHNTLYWYLQNLGQGPELLIRYENEEAVDDSQLPKDRFSAERLKGVDSTLKIQPAELGDSAVYLCASSLAGQSSPLHFGNGTRLTVT.

The chain uses TRBV28 and TRBJ2-4; 8 nucleotides align to TRBD1. Per the germline V gene, CDR1 is MDHEN and CDR2 is SYDVKM. The trim removed 1 base at V and 8 bases at J, leaving 7 bases unmatched. The CDR3 length is 15 residues. The CDR3 spells CASSLLVGQGDIQYF. CDR3 DNA sequence: TGTGCCAGCAGTTTATTGGTCGGACAGGGAGACATTCAGTACTTC.

This clone was recorded a few times. This chain links TRBV3-1 (or the pseudogene TRBV3-2) with TRBJ1-5; no firm D call. Germline V gene sequence: CDR1 LGHDT, CDR2 YNNKEL (reference sequence). This CDR3 spans 13 amino acids. Trimming cost V 3 bases and J 4 bases, with 7 bases left between them. The CDR3 nucleotides are TGTGCCAGCAGCCACTCCGGTAATCAGCCCCAGCATTTT. Translation: CASSHSGNQPQHF.

This clone was picked up a small number of times. V gene TRBV27 combines with J gene TRBJ2-7; possibly TRBD1 for D (6 bases). The CDR3 totals 18 residues. Per germline, CDR1 MNHEY and CDR2 SMNVEV (reference sequence). With 6 bases removed from V and 0 bases from J, the gap between germline ends came to 24 bases. CDR3: CASSQTSSDRTFSYEQYF. DNA of the CDR3: TGTGCCAGCAGCCAAACCTCGTCCGACAGGACCTTCTCCTACGAGCAGTACTTC.

CDR3 residues: CASSLGRDLVSPLHF. In nucleotides, the CDR3 is TGTGCCAGCAGCTTAGGTCGGGACTTGGTGTCACCCCTCCACTTT. The V call is TRBV7-6, the J call TRBJ1-6; D might be TRBD1 (5 bases). Germline V CDR1 and CDR2: SGHVS, FNYEAQ. The CDR3 sequence is 15 residues long. The V end was cut by 1 base, the J end by 10 bases, with 14 bases between.

The J gene is TRBJ2-5, the V gene TRBV20-1; D not resolved. The CDR3 consists of 11 residues. CDR1 is DFQATT, CDR2 SNEGSKA, per germline (reference sequence). V was cut by 1 base and J by 2 bases, with 2 bases left in between. The CDR3: CSARVQETQYF. CDR3 coding DNA: TGCAGTGCTAGAGTACAAGAGACCCAGTACTTC.

CDR3 bases: TGCAGCGTTGAAGATCTACAGATTCGCGAGCAGTACTTC. This gives the protein CSVEDLQIREQYF. The chain carries TRBV29-1 and TRBJ2-7; D call uncertain. V was trimmed by 0 bases and J by 6 bases, leaving 12 bases between them. The germline V gene has CDR1 SQVTM and CDR2 ANQGSEA. This CDR3 has 13 amino acids.

This chain uses TRBV28 with TRBJ1-2, with 12 positions matching TRBD1. The CDR3 has 17 residues. The junction had 11 bases not matched to a gene; V was cut back by 4 bases and J by 5 bases. Germline V lookup: CDR1 MDHEN, CDR2 SYDVKM. The CDR3 loop is CASSSGTGGESLYGYTF. The CDR3 DNA follows: TGTGCCAGCAGTTCCGGGACAGGGGGCGAAAGCTTGTATGGCTACACCTTC.

The rearrangement joins TRBV7-9 to TRBJ2-2; D not resolved. This CDR3 is built from 10 residues. V lost 10 bases and J lost 7, with 7 bases in between. Germline V gives CDR1 SEHNR, CDR2 FQNEAQ (reference sequence). CDR3 nucleotide sequence: TGTGCCATATCTCTCGGGGAGCTGTTTTTT. It translates to CAISLGELFF.

The chain combines TRBV5-1 with TRBJ2-7, with TRBD1 matching over 10 bases. This CDR3 region has 15 residues. V shed 5 bases, J shed 0 bases, and the junction held 5 bases outside the gene matches. Germline CDR1 reads SGHRS; CDR2 reads YFSETQ. The CDR3 DNA is TGCGCCAGCAGGTGGGGGACAGGGGACTCCTACGAGCAGTACTTC. As protein: CASRWGTGDSYEQYF.

This clone was counted between two and nine times. V and J are TRBV28 and TRBJ2-7; D is possibly TRBD1 (5 bases). The V end was cut by 3 bases, the J end by 7 bases, with 16 bases between. Per germline, CDR1 MDHEN and CDR2 SYDVKM. The CDR3 has 14 residues. As DNA, the CDR3 is TGTGCCAGCAGTTTTCGAATGTCAGGGAATGAGCAGTACTTC. Translating it yields CASSFRMSGNEQYF.